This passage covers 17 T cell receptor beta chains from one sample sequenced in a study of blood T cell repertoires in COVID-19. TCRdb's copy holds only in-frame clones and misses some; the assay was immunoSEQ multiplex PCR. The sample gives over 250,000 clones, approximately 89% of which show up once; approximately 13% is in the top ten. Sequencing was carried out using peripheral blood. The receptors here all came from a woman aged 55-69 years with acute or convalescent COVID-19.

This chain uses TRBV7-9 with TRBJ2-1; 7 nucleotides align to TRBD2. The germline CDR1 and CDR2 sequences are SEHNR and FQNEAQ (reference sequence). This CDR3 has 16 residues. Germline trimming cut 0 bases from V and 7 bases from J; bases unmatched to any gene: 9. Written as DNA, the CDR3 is TGTGCCAGCAGCTTAGCGCTTACGCAGGGAGGGAATGAGCAGTTCTTC. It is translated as CASSLALTQGGNEQFF. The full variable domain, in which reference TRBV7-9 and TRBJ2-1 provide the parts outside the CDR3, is DTGVSQNPRHKITKRGQNVTFRCDPISEHNRLYWYRQTLGQGPEFLTYFQNEAQLEKSRLLSDRFSAERPKGSFSTLEIQRTEQGDSAMYLCASSLALTQGGNEQFFGPGTRLTVL.

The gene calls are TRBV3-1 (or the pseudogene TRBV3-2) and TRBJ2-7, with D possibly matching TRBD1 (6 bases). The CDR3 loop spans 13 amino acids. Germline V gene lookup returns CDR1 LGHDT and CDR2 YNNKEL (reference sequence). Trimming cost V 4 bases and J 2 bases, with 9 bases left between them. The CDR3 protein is CASSLRGTYEQYF. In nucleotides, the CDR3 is TGTGCCAGCAGCCTCAGGGGAACCTACGAGCAGTACTTC.

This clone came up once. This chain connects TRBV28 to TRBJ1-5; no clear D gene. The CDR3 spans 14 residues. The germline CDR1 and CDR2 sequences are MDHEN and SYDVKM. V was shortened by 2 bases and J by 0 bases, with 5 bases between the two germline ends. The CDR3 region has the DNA TGTGCCAGCAGTTTAACAGCTAGCAATCAGCCCCAGCATTTT. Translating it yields CASSLTASNQPQHF.

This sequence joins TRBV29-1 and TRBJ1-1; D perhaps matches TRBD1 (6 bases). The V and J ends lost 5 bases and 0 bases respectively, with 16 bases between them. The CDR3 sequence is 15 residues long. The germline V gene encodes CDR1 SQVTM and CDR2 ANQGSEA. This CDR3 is CSVSRAGVMNTEAFF. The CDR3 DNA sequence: TGCAGCGTTAGTAGGGCAGGGGTCATGAACACTGAAGCTTTCTTT.

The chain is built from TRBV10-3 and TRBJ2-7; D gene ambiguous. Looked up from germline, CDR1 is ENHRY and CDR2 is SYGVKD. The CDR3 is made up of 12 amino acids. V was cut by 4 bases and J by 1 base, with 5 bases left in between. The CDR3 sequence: CAISARSYEQYF. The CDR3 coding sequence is TGTGCCATCAGTGCCCGGTCCTACGAGCAGTACTTC.

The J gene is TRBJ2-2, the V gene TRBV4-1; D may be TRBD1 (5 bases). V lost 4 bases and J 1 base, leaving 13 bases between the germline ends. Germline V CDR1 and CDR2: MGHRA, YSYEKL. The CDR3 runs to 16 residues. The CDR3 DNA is TGCGCCAGCAGCCCCCCGGGCAGGGTGAACACCGGGGAGCTGTTTTTT. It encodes CASSPPGRVNTGELFF.

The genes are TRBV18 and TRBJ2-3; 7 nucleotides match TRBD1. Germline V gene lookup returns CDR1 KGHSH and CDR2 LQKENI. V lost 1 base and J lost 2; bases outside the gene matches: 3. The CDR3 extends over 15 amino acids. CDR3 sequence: CASSPRGQSTDTQYF. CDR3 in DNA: TGTGCCAGCTCACCACGGGGACAGTCCACAGATACGCAGTATTTT. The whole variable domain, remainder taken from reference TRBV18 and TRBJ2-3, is NAGVMQNPRHLVRRRGQEARLRCSPMKGHSHVYWYRQLPEEGLKFMVYLQKENIIDESGMPKERFSAEFPKEGPSILRIQQVVRGDSAAYFCASSPRGQSTDTQYFGPGTRLTVL.

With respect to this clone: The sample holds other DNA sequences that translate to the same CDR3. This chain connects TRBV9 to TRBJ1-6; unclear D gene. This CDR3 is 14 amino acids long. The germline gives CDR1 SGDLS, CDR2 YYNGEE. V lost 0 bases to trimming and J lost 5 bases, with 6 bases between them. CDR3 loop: CASSVGGDNSPLHF. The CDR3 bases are TGTGCCAGCAGCGTAGGCGGAGATAATTCACCCCTCCACTTT.

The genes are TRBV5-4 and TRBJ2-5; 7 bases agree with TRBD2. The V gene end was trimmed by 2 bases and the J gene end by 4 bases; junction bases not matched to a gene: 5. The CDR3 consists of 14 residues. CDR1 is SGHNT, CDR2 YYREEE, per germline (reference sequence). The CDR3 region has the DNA TGTGCCAGCAGCTTAGCGGGGACTGGAGAGACCCAGTACTTC. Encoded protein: CASSLAGTGETQYF.

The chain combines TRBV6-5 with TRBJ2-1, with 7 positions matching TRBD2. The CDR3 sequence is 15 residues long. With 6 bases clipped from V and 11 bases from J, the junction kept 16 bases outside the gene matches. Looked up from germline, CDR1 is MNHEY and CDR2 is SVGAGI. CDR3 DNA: TGTGCCAGCAGGGAGATAGGGCTAGCGGCCCCCCAGCAGTTCTTC. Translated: CASREIGLAAPQQFF.

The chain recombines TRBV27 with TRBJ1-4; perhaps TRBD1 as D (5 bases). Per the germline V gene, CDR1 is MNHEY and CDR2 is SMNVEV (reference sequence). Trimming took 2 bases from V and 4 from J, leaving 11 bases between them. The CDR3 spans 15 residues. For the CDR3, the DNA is TGTGCCAGCAGTTTAAGGGGCAGGAGTAATGAAAAACTGTTTTTT. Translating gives CASSLRGRSNEKLFF.

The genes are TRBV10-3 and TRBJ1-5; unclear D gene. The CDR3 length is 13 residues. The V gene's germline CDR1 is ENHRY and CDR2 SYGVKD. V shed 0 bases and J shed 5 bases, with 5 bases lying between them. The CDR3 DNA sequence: TGTGCCATCAGTGAGTCCCCTGATCAGCCCCAGCATTTT. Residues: CAISESPDQPQHF.

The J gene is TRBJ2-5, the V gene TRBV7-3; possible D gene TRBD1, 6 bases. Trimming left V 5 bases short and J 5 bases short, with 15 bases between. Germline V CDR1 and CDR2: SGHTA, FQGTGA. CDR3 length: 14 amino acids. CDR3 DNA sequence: TGTGCCAGCAGCCGTACAGGGCCGGATGAGACCCAGTACTTC. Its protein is CASSRTGPDETQYF.

The CDR3 coding sequence is TGTGCCAGCAGTGACTCGTCGGGTAGCGGCCCGAGGAATGAGCAGTTCTTC. Its protein product is CASSDSSGSGPRNEQFF. The V gene is TRBV2, the J gene TRBJ2-1, with D possibly TRBD2 on 6 matching bases. Trimming stripped 3 bases from V and 7 bases from J, with 22 bases between. This CDR3 is built from 17 residues. Germline values: CDR1 SNHLY, CDR2 FYNNEI.

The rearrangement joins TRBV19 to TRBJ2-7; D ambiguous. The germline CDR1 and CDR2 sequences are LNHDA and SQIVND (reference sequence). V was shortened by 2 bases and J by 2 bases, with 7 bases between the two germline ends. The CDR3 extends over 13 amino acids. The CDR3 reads CASSISRTYEQYF. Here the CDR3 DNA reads TGTGCCAGTAGTATATCCAGAACCTACGAGCAGTACTTC.

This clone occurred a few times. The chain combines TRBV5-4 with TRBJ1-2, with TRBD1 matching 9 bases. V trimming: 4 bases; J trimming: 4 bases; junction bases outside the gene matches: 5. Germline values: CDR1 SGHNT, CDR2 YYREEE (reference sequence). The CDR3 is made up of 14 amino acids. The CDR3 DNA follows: TGTGCCAGCAGCGTACAGGGGGCAGGCTATGGCTACACCTTC. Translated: CASSVQGAGYGYTF.

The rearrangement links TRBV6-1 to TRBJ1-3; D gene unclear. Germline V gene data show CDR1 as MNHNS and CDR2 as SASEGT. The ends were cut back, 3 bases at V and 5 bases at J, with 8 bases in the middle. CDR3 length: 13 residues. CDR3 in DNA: TGTGCCAGCAGTGACCCCCCTAGAAACACCATATATTTT. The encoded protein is CASSDPPRNTIYF.